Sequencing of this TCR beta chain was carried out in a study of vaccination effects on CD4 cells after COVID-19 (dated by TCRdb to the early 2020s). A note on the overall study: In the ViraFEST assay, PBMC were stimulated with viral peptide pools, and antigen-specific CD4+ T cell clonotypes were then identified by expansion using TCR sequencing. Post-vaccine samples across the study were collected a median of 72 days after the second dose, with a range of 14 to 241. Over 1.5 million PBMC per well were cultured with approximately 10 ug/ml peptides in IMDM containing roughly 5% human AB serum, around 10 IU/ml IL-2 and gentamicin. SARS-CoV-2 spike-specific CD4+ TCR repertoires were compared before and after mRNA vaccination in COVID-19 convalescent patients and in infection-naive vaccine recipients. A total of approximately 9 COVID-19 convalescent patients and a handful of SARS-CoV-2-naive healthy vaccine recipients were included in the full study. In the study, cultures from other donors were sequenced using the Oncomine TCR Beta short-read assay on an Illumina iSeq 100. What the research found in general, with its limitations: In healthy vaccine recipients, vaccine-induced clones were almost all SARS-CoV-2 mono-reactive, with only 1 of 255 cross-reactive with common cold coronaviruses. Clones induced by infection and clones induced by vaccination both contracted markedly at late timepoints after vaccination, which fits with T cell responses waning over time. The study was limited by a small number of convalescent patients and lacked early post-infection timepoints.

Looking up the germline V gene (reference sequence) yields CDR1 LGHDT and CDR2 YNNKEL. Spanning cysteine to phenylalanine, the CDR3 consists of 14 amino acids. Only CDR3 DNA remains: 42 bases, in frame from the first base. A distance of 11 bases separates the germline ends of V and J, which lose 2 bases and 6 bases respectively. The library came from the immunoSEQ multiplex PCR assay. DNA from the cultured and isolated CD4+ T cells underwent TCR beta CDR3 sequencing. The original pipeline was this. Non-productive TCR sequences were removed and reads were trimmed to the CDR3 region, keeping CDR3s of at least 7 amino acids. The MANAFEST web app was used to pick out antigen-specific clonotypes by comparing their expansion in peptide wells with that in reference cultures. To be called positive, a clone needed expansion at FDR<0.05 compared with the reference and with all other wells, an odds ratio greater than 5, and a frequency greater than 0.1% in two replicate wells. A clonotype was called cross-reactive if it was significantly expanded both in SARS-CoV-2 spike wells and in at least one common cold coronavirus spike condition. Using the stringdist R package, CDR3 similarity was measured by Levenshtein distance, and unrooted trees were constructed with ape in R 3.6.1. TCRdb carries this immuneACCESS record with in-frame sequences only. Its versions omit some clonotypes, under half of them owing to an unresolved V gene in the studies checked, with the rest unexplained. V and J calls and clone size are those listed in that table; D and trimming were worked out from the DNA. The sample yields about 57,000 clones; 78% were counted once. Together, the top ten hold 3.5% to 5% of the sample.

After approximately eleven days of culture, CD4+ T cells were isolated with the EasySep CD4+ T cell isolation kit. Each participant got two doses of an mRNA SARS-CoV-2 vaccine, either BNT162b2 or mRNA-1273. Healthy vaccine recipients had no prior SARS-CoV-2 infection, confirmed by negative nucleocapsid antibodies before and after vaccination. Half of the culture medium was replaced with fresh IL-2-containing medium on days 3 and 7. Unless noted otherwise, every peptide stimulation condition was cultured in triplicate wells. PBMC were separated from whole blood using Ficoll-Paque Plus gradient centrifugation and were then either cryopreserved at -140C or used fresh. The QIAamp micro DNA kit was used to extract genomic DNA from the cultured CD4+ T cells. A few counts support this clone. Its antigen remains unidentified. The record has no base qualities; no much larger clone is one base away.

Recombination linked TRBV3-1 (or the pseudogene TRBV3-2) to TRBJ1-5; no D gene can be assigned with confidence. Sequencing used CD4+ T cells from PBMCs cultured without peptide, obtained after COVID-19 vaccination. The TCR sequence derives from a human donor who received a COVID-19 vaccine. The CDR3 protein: CASSQLRGIQPQHF. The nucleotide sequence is TGTGCCAGCAGCCAATTAAGAGGCATTCAGCCCCAGCATTTT.